A single sample gave rise to the 10 T cell receptor beta chains below, sequenced in a study of CD8 T cells in Susac syndrome. An input of about 0.45 to 1 ug of RNA was subjected to reverse transcription using random hexamers. TCRdb used MiXCR to reprocess the immunoSEQ multiplex PCR reads, holding one entry per CDR3 protein. This table has 160,000 or so distinct CDR3 sequences, 85% to 95% appearing once. The sample was CD8+ T cells from PBMCs. The receptors here all came from a human donor with multiple sclerosis.

The chain has TRBV18 and TRBJ2-7; D is uncertain. There are 14 residues in the CDR3. The germline CDR1 and CDR2 sequences are KGHSH and LQKENI. V lost 4 bases and J 5 bases, leaving 15 bases between the germline ends. DNA of the CDR3: TGTGCCAGCTCACGGGAAGGGTTAGTCGACGAGCAGTACTTC. Protein: CASSREGLVDEQYF. The full variable domain, rest sourced from reference TRBV18 and TRBJ2-7, is NAGVMQNPRHLVRRRGQEARLRCSPMKGHSHVYWYRQLPEEGLKFMVYLQKENIIDESGMPKERFSAEFPKEGPSILRIQQVVRGDSAAYFCASSREGLVDEQYFGPGTRLTVT.

The chain is built from TRBV25-1 and TRBJ2-1; D is ambiguous. From germline, CDR1 is MGHDK and CDR2 SYGVNS. V shed 4 bases and J shed 10 bases, with 11 bases lying between them. This CDR3 is built from 12 residues. This CDR3 is CASSGMVGEQFF. CDR3 coding DNA: TGTGCCAGCAGTGGCATGGTAGGGGAGCAGTTCTTC.

The V and J genes are TRBV4-3 and TRBJ2-4; 9 positions agree with TRBD2. This CDR3 region has 19 residues. Germline CDR1 is LGHNA and CDR2 is YSLEER. Trimming took 0 bases from V and 1 from J; bases not matched to a gene: 10. The CDR3 spells CASSQDPAGGLRAKNIQYF. The CDR3 DNA follows: TGCGCCAGCAGCCAAGATCCAGCGGGGGGCCTCCGGGCCAAAAACATTCAGTACTTC.

This clonotype was observed once. The rearrangement uses TRBV6-1 and TRBJ2-7, with TRBD1 as a possible D gene (6 bases). V lost 6 bases and J lost 4, with 28 bases in between. Germline-derived CDR1 and CDR2 are MNHNS and SASEGT. The CDR3 runs to 18 residues. The CDR3 DNA reads as TGTGCCAGCAGCCATACCCAGGGGCGCCTGCCGAAGAAATACGAGCAGTACTTC. This gives the protein CASSHTQGRLPKKYEQYF.

V gene TRBV20-1 combines with J gene TRBJ1-2; D not resolved. Trimming cost V 0 bases and J 0 bases, with 11 bases left between them. In germline, CDR1 is DFQATT, CDR2 SNEGSKA (reference sequence). The CDR3 is 15 residues long. This CDR3 is CSARDSTDANYGYTF. Here the CDR3 DNA reads TGCAGTGCTAGAGATTCTACAGACGCTAACTATGGCTACACCTTC.

This chain connects TRBV5-1 to TRBJ2-1; no clear D. CDR3 length: 12 residues. Trimming stripped 0 bases from V and 8 bases from J, with 6 bases between. Germline lookup yields CDR1 SGHRS and CDR2 YFSETQ. The DNA for the CDR3 is TGCGCCAGCAGCTTGGCCGGGTATGAGCAGTTCTTC. Amino acids: CASSLAGYEQFF.

The rearrangement links TRBV2 to TRBJ2-3; 9 nucleotides match TRBD2. Trimming removed 8 bases from V and 2 bases from J; junction bases left unmatched: 11. Germline CDR1 SNHLY, CDR2 FYNNEI. The CDR3 totals 16 residues. The CDR3 reads CASETLAGEPTDTQYF. CDR3 sequence (DNA): TGTGCCAGCGAAACTTTAGCGGGGGAGCCCACAGATACGCAGTATTTT.

This chain uses TRBV5-1 with TRBJ2-5, with D possibly being TRBD1 (6 bases). Trimming took 3 bases from V and 0 from J, leaving 12 bases between them. The CDR3 is made up of 15 amino acids. Germline V gene sequence: CDR1 SGHRS, CDR2 YFSETQ. The CDR3, as DNA: TGCGCCAGCAGCTCCCCGACAGGAGACCAAGAGACCCAGTACTTC. Protein product: CASSSPTGDQETQYF.

This rearrangement joins TRBV15 to TRBJ1-3; D gene uncertain. V was cut by 1 base and J by 2 bases, with 9 bases left in between. The CDR3 is 15 residues long. Germline loops: CDR1 LNHNV, CDR2 YYDKDF (reference sequence). CDR3 sequence (DNA): TGTGCCACCAGCAGAGTCGTTGGGGCTGGAAACACCATATATTTT. This sequence encodes CATSRVVGAGNTIYF.

This clonotype has a single count. The chain carries TRBV15 and TRBJ2-2; tentatively, D is TRBD1 (6 bases). V was trimmed by 0 bases and J by 4 bases, leaving 15 bases between them. This CDR3 is built from 17 residues. Per germline, CDR1 LNHNV and CDR2 YYDKDF (reference sequence). The CDR3 here is CATSRERAGVGTGELFF. In DNA form, the CDR3 reads TGTGCCACCAGCAGAGAGCGGGCAGGGGTCGGCACCGGGGAGCTGTTTTTT.